The entry below describes one T cell receptor beta chain. The record originates from a study of T-cell reconstitution after alpha-beta-depleted transplantation in children. TCRbeta library preparation incorporated unique molecular identifiers. TCRdb redid the calling of the PCR reads with MiXCR, one entry per CDR3 protein. The table shows over 550,000 distinct CDR3 sequences, with under 12% occurring only once. CDR3 size: 16 residues. Germline assignment: CDR1 ENHRY and CDR2 SYGVKD. The junction had 8 bases not matched to a gene; V was cut back by 5 bases and J by 2 bases. Source: PBMCs from the stem cell graft donor, taken from the stem cell graft. The V call is TRBV10-3, the J call TRBJ2-2, with 7 bases identical to TRBD1. This clonotype was sampled from a human donor who donated a stem cell graft to a child with acute myeloid leukemia. For the CDR3, the DNA is TGTGCCATCAGTCCTGACAGGGCGCTTAACACCGGGGAGCTGTTTTTT. Translated, it gives CAISPDRALNTGELFF.